This TCR beta chain stems from a study of cytomegalovirus exposure and HLA in healthy donors. Germline V gene sequence: CDR1 ENHRY, CDR2 SYGVKD. The CDR3 totals 11 residues. The PCR had 60 Vbeta and 13 Jbeta primers. Under the authors' procedure: Unique TCR beta chains numbered around 80 million in a later analysis, with around 10 million shared. Data came from immunoSEQ multiplex PCR; TCRdb stores just in-frame clones and leaves some out. The D gene and trimming were derived from the DNA, and the V and J assignments and clone size from that table. This table holds roughly 130,000 clones, over 75% found once. General study points: Investigators reported more than 150 TCR beta chains as tied to cytomegalovirus. Later, an analysis showed that TCR beta chains associated with HLA were more clonally expanded than others that were equally common.

With regard to this clone: Its antigen is still unknown. The junction does not match germline at one end; this may be a read error.

This clonotype was obtained from a middle-aged woman in good health and CMV-seronegative. The chain recombines TRBV10-3 with TRBJ2-3, with 7 bases that match TRBD2. The specimen was PBMCs. The CDR3 sequence is CAIGEREGRHF. The CDR3, as DNA: TGTGCCATCGGGGAGCGGGAAGGGCGGCATTTT.